This is a list of T cell receptor beta chains from one sample in a study of blood T cell repertoires in COVID-19. Clones were sequenced by immunoSEQ multiplex PCR, and TCRdb holds only the in-frame ones, with some missing. The repertoire holds roughly 260,000 clones, with approximately 89% as singletons. The sequencing input was peripheral blood. The receptors stem from a woman in her forties or fifties with acute or convalescent COVID-19. The CDR3 runs from the conserved cysteine through the conserved F or W. The D gene is left open where the match is weak. Part of the rows lack a size; the others show once, few, many or a class for expanded clones.

j_call v_call clone_size cdr3_length d_call cdr3_nt cdr3_aa
TRBJ1-1 TRBV20-1 . 14 . TGCAGTGCTAGTGTCGGGGGAGAGGTCACTGAAGCTTTCTTT CSASVGGEVTEAFF
TRBJ1-4 TRBV7-2 . 16 . TGTGCCAGCAGCTTAGGGGGCGCGGGGGGTGGAGAAAAACTGTTTTTT CASSLGGAGGGEKLFF
TRBJ2-3 TRBV5-1 . 14 . TGCGCCAGCAGCTCCCAGACTAACACAGATACGCAGTATTTT CASSSQTNTDTQYF
TRBJ2-1 TRBV16 once 12 TRBD1 TGTGCCAGCAGGACAGGGAAGGGTGAGCAGTTCTTC CASRTGKGEQFF
TRBJ2-3 TRBV6-6 . 16 TRBD2 TGTGCCAGCAGTTACGGTTTGGGACTAGCGGCAGATACGCAGTATTTT CASSYGLGLAADTQYF
TRBJ2-7 TRBV28 . 15 . TGTGCCAGCAGTTTAGCGGGGGCAGCCCCCTACGAGCAGTACTTC CASSLAGAAPYEQYF
TRBJ2-1 TRBV3-1/TRBV3-2 . 16 TRBD2 TGTGCCAGCAGCCAAGACGAACTAGCGGGAGACAATGAGCAGTTCTTC CASSQDELAGDNEQFF
TRBJ2-3 TRBV19 . 13 . TGTGCCAGTAGTATAGATCTCCCAGATACGCAGTATTTT CASSIDLPDTQYF
TRBJ2-3 TRBV25-1 . 16 . TGTGCCAGCAGCGCGGGACTTGAGCGTTCTACAGATACGCAGTATTTT CASSAGLERSTDTQYF
TRBJ2-1 TRBV18 . 16 TRBD2 TGTGCCAGCTCACCAACGTTAGCGGGGTTTGTAAATGAGCAGTTCTTC CASSPTLAGFVNEQFF
TRBJ2-1 TRBV27 once 15 TRBD2 TGTGCCAGCAGTCTTCGAGCGGGGATGCCCCATGAGCAGTTCTTC CASSLRAGMPHEQFF
TRBJ1-5 TRBV12-3/TRBV12-4 once 12 . TGTGCCAGCAGTTTCCCCCGTCAGCCCCAGCATTTT CASSFPRQPQHF
TRBJ1-5 TRBV28 . 15 . TGTGCCAGCAGTTCGCGGGGGAAGGGAAATCAGCCCCAGCATTTT CASSSRGKGNQPQHF
TRBJ2-3 TRBV10-3 . 11 . TGTGCCGTCAGACTCACAGATACGCAGTATTTT CAVRLTDTQYF
TRBJ1-1 TRBV28 . 15 . TGTGCCAGCACAACCTGGAGCCGGGGGAACACTGAAGCTTTCTTT CASTTWSRGNTEAFF
TRBJ2-7 TRBV6-2/TRBV6-3 once 14 TRBD2 TGTGCCAGCAGTTACCCTAGCGGGAAAAACGAGCAGTACTTC CASSYPSGKNEQYF
TRBJ1-3 TRBV24-1 . 13 TRBD1 TGTGCCACCAGTGGTGACAGGGGGGGCACCATATATTTT CATSGDRGGTIYF
TRBJ1-5 TRBV27 once 15 TRBD1 TGTGCCAGCAGTTTATTGGCAGGGGGCTATCAGCCCCAGCATTTT CASSLLAGGYQPQHF
TRBJ2-1 TRBV30 . 14 . TGTGCCTGGATGCGGCTGACCCCTTACAATGAGCAGTTCTTC CAWMRLTPYNEQFF
TRBJ1-2 TRBV7-6 . 15 . TGTGCCAGCAGCTTAGTTGGAGGGGACCCTTATGGCTACACCTTC CASSLVGGDPYGYTF
TRBJ1-4 TRBV10-3 . 13 . TGTGCCATCACCCGGGACATCAATGAAAAACTGTTTTTT CAITRDINEKLFF
TRBJ1-6 TRBV7-2 . 15 TRBD1 TGTGCCAGCAGCTTATGGGACAGGGTCGGGGAACCCCTCCACTTT CASSLWDRVGEPLHF
TRBJ2-2 TRBV11-2 . 18 TRBD1 TGTGCCAGCAGCTTAAAGAGGGGGACAGGGGGCCGGACCGGGGAGCTGTTTTTT CASSLKRGTGGRTGELFF
TRBJ1-2 TRBV6-4 . 17 . TGTGCCAGCAGCAGGGAATTCAGGACCTTGGCTAACTATGGCTACACCTTC CASSREFRTLANYGYTF